Each of the 18 T cell receptor beta chains below was sequenced from the same sample in a study of blood T cells in healthy people across ages. The authors ran a second PCR of about 6 to 11 cycles using a sample-barcoded 5' primer and a J-beta primer mix. One entry per CDR3 protein results from TCRdb running MiXCR on the 5' RACE reads. Of about 1,000,000 distinct CDR3 sequences in the sample, roughly 45% are singletons; the top ten hold under 20%. The specimen sequenced was blood. These receptors originate from a woman aged 55-75 years in good health.

The chain is built from TRBV4-2 and TRBJ1-1; D call uncertain. V gave up 3 bases and J gave up 5 bases, with 10 bases separating them. Germline assignment: CDR1 LGHNA and CDR2 YNFKEQ. The CDR3 spans 13 residues. The CDR3 DNA is TGTGCCAGCAGCCATGGCGGGGATACTGAAGCTTTCTTT. It yields the protein CASSHGGDTEAFF.

This clonotype was observed a few times. This chain connects TRBV6-1 to TRBJ2-3; 9 bases are shared with TRBD1. This CDR3 comprises 15 residues. V lost 6 bases and J lost 6; bases outside the gene matches: 10. Germline V gene lookup returns CDR1 MNHNS and CDR2 SASEGT. This chain's CDR3 is CASSGGQGGRDTQYF. The CDR3 DNA reads TGTGCCAGCAGCGGGGGACAGGGAGGGAGGGATACGCAGTATTTT.

Worth noting for this clonotype: It may be a read error: a sequence one base away is much more abundant. The chain joins TRBV5-5 to TRBJ2-5, with D perhaps TRBD1 (6 bases). This CDR3 is built from 15 residues. Germline V CDR1 and CDR2: SGHKS, YYEKEE (reference sequence). Trimming cost V 4 bases and J 11 bases, with 24 bases left between them. CDR3 sequence reads: CASSVRGPPNNEQYF. Written as DNA, the CDR3 is TGTGCCAGCAGCGTCAGGGGTCCACCTAACAATGAGCAGTACTTC.

V and J are TRBV20-1 and TRBJ2-1; 13 bases map to TRBD2. The CDR3 has 16 amino acids. Trimming cost V 3 bases and J 4 bases; bases outside gene matches: 6. CDR1 and CDR2 from the germline V gene are DFQATT and SNEGSKA (reference sequence). The CDR3 DNA reads TGCAGTGCTAGCCCCTGGACTAGCGGGAGTTACAATGAGCAGTTCTTC. It yields the protein CSASPWTSGSYNEQFF.

The chain is built from TRBV5-1 and TRBJ2-7, with 11 bases fitting TRBD2. TRBJ2-5 matches the DNA end more closely, so the J call is doubtful. This CDR3 spans 14 amino acids. Germline CDR1 and CDR2: SGHRS and YFSETQ. Written as DNA, the CDR3 is TGCGCCAGCAGTAAACTAGCGGGAGAAGAGACCCAGTACTTC. This codes for CASSKLAGEETQYF.

The chain joins TRBV20-1 to TRBJ2-1, with 11 bases lining up with TRBD2. This CDR3 spans 14 amino acids. Germline V lookup: CDR1 DFQATT, CDR2 SNEGSKA (reference sequence). Germline trimming cut 1 base from V and 10 bases from J; bases unmatched to any gene: 6. The CDR3: CSARGGTSGKEQFF. The CDR3 DNA reads TGCAGTGCTAGAGGGGGGACTAGCGGTAAGGAGCAGTTCTTC.

This clonotype was observed many times. The chain employs TRBV2 and TRBJ2-3; TRBD2 is a possible D gene (6 bases). Germline lookup yields CDR1 SNHLY and CDR2 FYNNEI. V shed 6 bases and J shed 2 bases, with 12 bases lying between them. CDR3 size: 14 residues. CDR3 sequence (DNA): TGTGCCAGCAGGCAGGTAGCGGACACAGATACGCAGTATTTT. It specifies CASRQVADTDTQYF. Based on the CDR3 plus reference TRBV2 and TRBJ2-3, the full variable domain is EPEVTQTPSHQVTQMGQEVILRCVPISNHLYFYWYRQILGQKVEFLVSFYNNEISEKSEIFDDQFSVERPDGSNFTLKIRSTKLEDSAMYFCASRQVADTDTQYFGPGTRLTVL.

This clonotype was counted a few times. V gene TRBV28 combines with J gene TRBJ2-7, with D hard to call. The CDR3 is 12 amino acids. V lost 5 bases to trimming and J lost 5 bases, with 10 bases between them. Germline loops: CDR1 MDHEN, CDR2 SYDVKM. The CDR3 DNA sequence: TGTGCCAGCAGTCCGGAGAAAGACGAGCAGTACTTC. This encodes CASSPEKDEQYF.

This clonotype was counted between two and nine times. The chain links TRBV10-3 to TRBJ2-1; 10 nucleotides line up with TRBD1. CDR3 length: 14 residues. CDR1 and CDR2 (germline): ENHRY, SYGVKD. With 6 bases clipped from V and 2 bases from J, the junction kept 1 base outside the gene matches. In DNA form, the CDR3 reads TGTGCCATCAGAGGGACAGGGGCCTACAATGAGCAGTTCTTC. Its protein is CAIRGTGAYNEQFF.

A few counts support this clonotype. The chain has TRBV5-1 and TRBJ2-1, with TRBD2 matching 7 bases. V dropped 3 bases and J dropped 4; count of bases not matched to a gene: 10. Germline loops: CDR1 SGHRS, CDR2 YFSETQ. This CDR3 comprises 16 residues. The CDR3 bases are TGCGCCAGCAGCTGGGGCGGCGCGGGAGTGTACAATGAGCAGTTCTTC. Amino acids: CASSWGGAGVYNEQFF.

The chain links TRBV6-4 to TRBJ2-5; TRBD1 matches 8 bases. Germline assignment: CDR1 MRHNA and CDR2 SNTAGT. This CDR3 is 15 amino acids long. V shed 7 bases and J 3 bases; nucleotides not matched to a gene: 10. The CDR3 sequence: CASNETGVAKETQYF. In DNA form, the CDR3 reads TGTGCCAGCAACGAGACAGGGGTAGCGAAAGAGACCCAGTACTTC.

The genes are TRBV12-3 or TRBV12-4 and TRBJ2-2; the match to TRBD1 covers 8 bases. V lost 6 bases and J lost 6; bases outside the gene matches: 12. The CDR3 is 16 amino acids. Here the CDR3 DNA reads TGTGCCAGCAGCCTATGGACAGGGAATAGACCCGGGGAGCTGTTTTTT. Amino acid sequence: CASSLWTGNRPGELFF.

This clonotype was detected many times. CDR3: CASSQITGTSGTDTQYF. CDR3 nucleotides: TGTGCCAGCAGCCAGATAACCGGGACTAGCGGCACAGATACGCAGTATTTT. The V gene is TRBV4-2, the J gene TRBJ2-3; 10 bases align to TRBD2. With 3 bases clipped from V and 1 base from J, the junction kept 7 bases outside the gene matches. Germline V gene lookup returns CDR1 LGHNA and CDR2 YNFKEQ. This CDR3 has 17 amino acids.

This clonotype was counted a single time. The V gene is TRBV7-2, the J gene TRBJ2-7; D ambiguous. V gave up 3 bases and J gave up 4 bases, with 10 bases separating them. The germline V gene encodes CDR1 SGHTA and CDR2 FQGNSA. The CDR3 is made up of 13 amino acids. The DNA of the CDR3 is TGTGCCAGCAGCTTCACTTTTAGGTACGAGCAGTACTTC. As protein: CASSFTFRYEQYF.

V gene TRBV5-1 combines with J gene TRBJ2-7; D remains unclear. The V and J ends lost 4 bases and 7 bases respectively, with 21 bases between them. CDR3 length: 15 residues. Looked up from germline, CDR1 is SGHRS and CDR2 is YFSETQ. CDR3 DNA: TGCGCCAGCAGCCCCTCACGGCAGGAGTACAATGAGCAGTACTTC. This sequence encodes CASSPSRQEYNEQYF. Full variable domain (rest looked up from reference TRBV5-1 and TRBJ2-7): KAGVTQTPRYLIKTRGQQVTLSCSPISGHRSVSWYQQTPGQGLQFLFEYFSETQRNKGNFPGRFSGRQFSNSRSEMNVSTLELGDSALYLCASSPSRQEYNEQYFGPGTRLTVT.

The chain combines TRBV29-1 with TRBJ2-7; TRBD2 matches 12 bases. The CDR3 contains 17 residues. Germline lookup yields CDR1 SQVTM and CDR2 ANQGSEA. V shed 4 bases and J 0 bases; nucleotides not matched to a gene: 10. CDR3 DNA sequence: TGCAGCGTTGCGGGGGCGAAGGGACTAGCGGGCTCCTACGAGCAGTACTTC. Its translation is CSVAGAKGLAGSYEQYF.

This chain joins TRBV5-1 and TRBJ1-4; D is unclear. V was pared by 4 bases and J by 4 bases, with 11 bases between. Germline V CDR1 and CDR2: SGHRS, YFSETQ. The CDR3 length is 14 residues. CDR3: CASSPQAYNEKLFF. The CDR3 DNA follows: TGCGCCAGCAGCCCCCAGGCCTATAATGAAAAACTGTTTTTT.

The genes are TRBV18 and TRBJ2-1; TRBD2 agrees at 11 bases. The CDR3 runs 15 residues. The V gene's germline CDR1 is KGHSH and CDR2 LQKENI. With 3 bases clipped from V and 5 bases from J, the junction kept 3 bases outside the gene matches. CDR3 bases: TGTGCCAGCTCACCTAAGGGACTAGCGGACAATGAGCAGTTCTTC. Protein product: CASSPKGLADNEQFF.